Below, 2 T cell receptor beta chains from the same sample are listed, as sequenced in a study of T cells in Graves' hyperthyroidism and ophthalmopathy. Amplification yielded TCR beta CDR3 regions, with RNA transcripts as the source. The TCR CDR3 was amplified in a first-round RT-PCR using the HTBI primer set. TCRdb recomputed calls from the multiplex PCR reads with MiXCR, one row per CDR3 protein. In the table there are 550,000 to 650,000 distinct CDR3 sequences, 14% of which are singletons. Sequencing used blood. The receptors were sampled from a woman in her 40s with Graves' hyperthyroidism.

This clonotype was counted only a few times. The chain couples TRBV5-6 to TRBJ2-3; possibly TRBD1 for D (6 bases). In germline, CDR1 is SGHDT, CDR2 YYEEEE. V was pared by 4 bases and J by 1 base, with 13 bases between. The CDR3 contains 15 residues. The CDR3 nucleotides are TGTGCCAGCAGCCGAACACCAGGGGGCACAGATACGCAGTATTTT. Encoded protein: CASSRTPGGTDTQYF. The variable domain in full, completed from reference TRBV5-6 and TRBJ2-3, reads DAGVTQSPTHLIKTRGQQVTLRCSPKSGHDTVSWYQQALGQGPQFIFQYYEEEERQRGNFPDRFSGHQFPNYSSELNVNALLLGDSALYLCASSRTPGGTDTQYFGPGTRLTVL.

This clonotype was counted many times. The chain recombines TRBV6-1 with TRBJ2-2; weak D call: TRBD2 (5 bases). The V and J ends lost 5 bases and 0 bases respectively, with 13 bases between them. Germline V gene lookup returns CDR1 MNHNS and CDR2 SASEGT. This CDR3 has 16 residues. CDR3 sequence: CASSSDYSANTGELFF. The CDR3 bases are TGTGCCAGCAGTTCTGACTACTCCGCGAACACCGGGGAGCTGTTTTTT.